The 14 T cell receptor beta chains given below trace back to one sample, sequenced in a study of blood T cell repertoires in COVID-19. TCRdb's table, derived via immunoSEQ multiplex PCR, lists solely in-frame clones and lacks some. The table includes about 190,000 clones, around 80% detected once. The sequenced sample consisted of peripheral blood. Receptors were obtained from a woman of 80 years or more with COVID-19, enrolled during active disease.

The chain recombines TRBV2 with TRBJ1-6; no clear D gene. The length of the CDR3 is 16 residues. V was shortened by 6 bases and J by 0 bases, with 12 bases between the two germline ends. Germline V CDR1 and CDR2: SNHLY, FYNNEI. CDR3 coding DNA: TGTGCCAGCAGCGCCGACGGGAGCTCCTATAATTCACCCCTCCACTTT. Translation gives CASSADGSSYNSPLHF.

The chain recombines TRBV6-5 with TRBJ1-2; D is undetermined. V gave up 2 bases and J gave up 7 bases, with 14 bases separating them. Per germline, CDR1 MNHEY and CDR2 SVGAGI. The CDR3 has 14 residues. The CDR3 DNA is TGTGCCAGCAGTTACAGTCGACTCTCCCGTGGCTACACCTTC. Amino acid sequence: CASSYSRLSRGYTF.

The chain is built from TRBV28 and TRBJ2-1, with TRBD2 matching over 8 bases. The V segment lost 5 bases and the J segment 9 bases; nucleotides outside the gene matches: 6. This CDR3 comprises 13 residues. Looked up from germline, CDR1 is MDHEN and CDR2 is SYDVKM. CDR3 bases: TGTGCCAGCAGTATTCTTAGCGGGACTGAGCAGTTCTTC. Translation: CASSILSGTEQFF.

The chain joins TRBV10-3 to TRBJ2-3; D possibly corresponds to TRBD2 (5 bases). V was cut by 4 bases and J by 2 bases, with 16 bases left in between. From germline, CDR1 is ENHRY and CDR2 SYGVKD. This CDR3 region has 16 residues. CDR3 protein: CAISARGLLSTDTQYF. CDR3 bases: TGTGCCATCAGTGCCCGCGGACTTCTATCCACAGATACGCAGTATTTT.

This sequence joins TRBV5-1 and TRBJ2-6; D uncertain. This CDR3 spans 17 amino acids. Germline loops: CDR1 SGHRS, CDR2 YFSETQ. V was pared by 0 bases and J by 0 bases, with 10 bases between. In DNA form, the CDR3 reads TGCGCCAGCAGCTTGGACTACATAGCCTCTGGGGCCAACGTCCTGACTTTC. This gives the protein CASSLDYIASGANVLTF.

The genes are TRBV28 and TRBJ1-2, with a possible D match to TRBD1 (6 bases). The CDR3 totals 14 residues. Trimming pared 5 bases from V and 7 bases from J, leaving 17 bases between. From germline, CDR1 is MDHEN and CDR2 SYDVKM. The CDR3 sequence: CASSRLGGAGGYTF. The CDR3 coding sequence is TGTGCCAGCAGTCGTCTCGGGGGGGCAGGTGGCTACACCTTC.

This clone was counted a few times. The V gene is TRBV7-2, the J gene TRBJ2-1; TRBD1 aligns across 7 bases. The CDR3 is 13 residues long. V shed 4 bases and J 8 bases; nucleotides not matched to a gene: 5. Per germline, CDR1 SGHTA and CDR2 FQGNSA. DNA of the CDR3: TGTGCCAGCAGCTATGGCACAGGGGATGAGCAGTTCTTC. This sequence encodes CASSYGTGDEQFF.

This clone has a count of ten or more. CDR3: CASSFTSSSYNEQFF. The CDR3 nucleotides are TGTGCCAGCAGCTTTACGTCGAGCTCCTACAATGAGCAGTTCTTC. The chain links TRBV7-6 to TRBJ2-1; D is ambiguous. V gave up 3 bases and J gave up 0 bases, with 9 bases separating them. Germline V CDR1 and CDR2: SGHVS, FNYEAQ. This CDR3 spans 15 amino acids.

The rearrangement joins TRBV5-6 to TRBJ2-7; the match to TRBD1 covers 7 bases. V lost 4 bases, J lost 3 bases, and 1 base stayed unmatched. The CDR3 sequence is 12 residues long. Germline V CDR1 and CDR2: SGHDT, YYEEEE. CDR3 in DNA: TGTGCCAGCAGCGGGGACAGCTACGAGCAGTACTTC. It translates to CASSGDSYEQYF.

J is TRBJ2-7 and V is TRBV5-1; D might be TRBD1 (5 bases). The germline V and J ends were trimmed by 2 bases and 0 bases, with 9 bases remaining between them. The CDR3 covers 14 residues. From germline, CDR1 is SGHRS and CDR2 YFSETQ. DNA of the CDR3: TGCGCCAGCAGCTTCTCGACAGCCTCCTACGAGCAGTACTTC. This encodes CASSFSTASYEQYF.

The chain couples TRBV6-5 to TRBJ1-6; D may be TRBD1 (5 bases). The V end lost 7 bases, the J end lost 0 bases, and 10 bases lay between the germline ends. Per germline, CDR1 MNHEY and CDR2 SVGAGI. The CDR3 totals 15 residues. CDR3 bases: TGTGCCAGCACTAGACAGACCTCCTATAATTCACCCCTCCACTTT. Translated: CASTRQTSYNSPLHF.

This chain joins TRBV7-9 and TRBJ2-5; the D gene is possibly TRBD2 (5 bases). V dropped 7 bases and J dropped 4 bases, with 19 bases sitting between them. The CDR3 extends over 15 amino acids. Per germline, CDR1 SEHNR and CDR2 FQNEAQ (reference sequence). The CDR3 spells CASTAGGAPTETQYF. For the CDR3, the DNA is TGTGCCAGCACCGCAGGAGGCGCACCGACAGAGACCCAGTACTTC.

The rearrangement joins TRBV12-3 or TRBV12-4 to TRBJ2-7, with TRBD2 identical over 7 bases. Trimming took 3 bases from V and 3 from J; bases not matched to a gene: 2. The CDR3 consists of 13 residues. The CDR3 reads CASSLWEGYEQYF. The CDR3 coding sequence is TGTGCCAGCAGTTTGTGGGAGGGCTACGAGCAGTACTTC.

This CDR3 reads CASSLVGQGVRNTEAFF. CDR3 coding DNA: TGCGCCAGCAGCTTGGTGGGACAGGGGGTTCGGAACACTGAAGCTTTCTTT. The chain employs TRBV5-1 and TRBJ1-1; 11 bases fit TRBD1. Trimming at V came to 0 bases and at J to 1 base, leaving 5 bases not matched to a gene. The germline CDR1 and CDR2 sequences are SGHRS and YFSETQ. This CDR3 has 17 residues. Full variable domain (rest looked up from reference TRBV5-1 and TRBJ1-1): KAGVTQTPRYLIKTRGQQVTLSCSPISGHRSVSWYQQTPGQGLQFLFEYFSETQRNKGNFPGRFSGRQFSNSRSEMNVSTLELGDSALYLCASSLVGQGVRNTEAFFGQGTRLTVV.